This record looks at one T cell receptor beta chain sequence and its context. Terminally differentiated effector memory CD45RA+ cells were excluded from the naive CD8 cells, which were CD45RO-negative and positively selected for CCR7. The data originate from a study of shared clonotypes between healthy human individuals. The CDR3 consists of 16 residues. CDR1 MNHNY and CDR2 SVGAGI come from the germline V gene (reference sequence). Trimming cost V 5 bases and J 5 bases; bases outside gene matches: 9. TCRdb's table, derived via immunoSEQ multiplex PCR, lists solely in-frame clones and lacks some. The sample carries about 2 million clones, about 94% recorded once.

Sequencing used naive CD8+ T cells sorted from blood. The origin of this receptor is a man between 18 and 35 years old in good health. The chain combines TRBV6-6 with TRBJ2-5, with 12 bases identical to TRBD2. The CDR3 sequence is CASSTLAGGPGETQYF. CDR3 nucleotides: TGTGCCAGCAGTACGCTAGCGGGAGGGCCGGGGGAGACCCAGTACTTC.